These T cell receptor beta chains were read from a single sample in a study of T cell changes during pregnancy in multiple sclerosis. TCRdb's copy holds only in-frame clones and misses some; the assay was immunoSEQ multiplex PCR. Found here are about 75,000 clones, roughly nine tenths of them singletons; the top ten hold 0.7% to 0.9%. Sequencing used peripheral blood, obtained in the first trimester of pregnancy. The source is a female donor in good health, enrolled as a control in a pregnancy study. Both conserved end residues are trimmed from each CDR3. Fields, in order: V gene, J gene, CDR3 protein.

TRBV6-6,TRBJ2-7,ASSQQASYEQY
TRBV5-4,TRBJ2-7,ASSPDRGLRNEQY
TRBV7-2,TRBJ1-2,ASSLGQGAEGYT
TRBV7-9,TRBJ1-1,ASSLAPQGADTEAF
TRBV7-6,TRBJ2-6,ASSLRTGDGANVLT
TRBV11-2,TRBJ2-7,ASSLALGRLAGGVYEQY
TRBV18,TRBJ2-5,ASSPSPGRETQY
TRBV2,TRBJ1-4,ASSEWLRGEKLF
TRBV4-3,TRBJ2-7,ASSPGTGSYEQY
TRBV6-6,TRBJ2-5,ASSYSTRGETQY
TRBV5-1,TRBJ1-2,ASSLDSPGYT
TRBV6-1,TRBJ1-2,ASSRDISAYGYT
TRBV4-3,TRBJ2-7,ASSQDGAGGSYEQY
TRBV5-5,TRBJ2-7,ASSLGLQGGEQY
TRBV29-1,TRBJ2-2,SVGPREGSVNTGELF
TRBV7-2,TRBJ2-1,ASSNAPRTSTPEQF
TRBV18,TRBJ2-1,ASSPGLANYNEQF
TRBV7-2,TRBJ2-7,ASSWAGGVNEQY
TRBV5-1,TRBJ2-7,ASSLAPRNYEQY
TRBV2,TRBJ2-1,ASSAGQGWGNEQF
TRBV9,TRBJ2-5,ASSVVAGRETQY
TRBV29-1,TRBJ2-2,SVARANTGELF
TRBV19,TRBJ2-1,ASSTGGLRTNEQF
TRBV5-8,TRBJ1-5,ASSLNPTGGSNQPQH
TRBV27,TRBJ2-1,ANPGDNEQF
TRBV11-3,TRBJ2-3,ASSWTGSIGDTQY
TRBV5-6,TRBJ2-7,ASSLERLAGAYEQY
TRBV28,TRBJ2-7,ASSLWGRREY
TRBV5-4,TRBJ2-5,ASSLPGLYQETQY
TRBV5-1,TRBJ2-2,ASSSPYSPGTTNTGELF
TRBV13,TRBJ2-5,ASSPSGRAAKTQY
TRBV9,TRBJ2-5,ASSGGGGRVQETQY
TRBV6-4,TRBJ2-1,ASSDSGTSGRNEQF
TRBV28,TRBJ1-2,ASSTGTRDLYGYT
TRBV6-1,TRBJ1-1,ASSELAGAMNTEAF
TRBV20-1,TRBJ1-1,SGIRGGLG
TRBV6-1,TRBJ1-5,ASSEALRDTYSNQPQH
TRBV28,TRBJ1-1,ASRRQGDTEAF
TRBV15,TRBJ1-3,ATSRDKEESRSGNTIY
TRBV7-8,TRBJ2-1,ASGAIRTSKNEQF
TRBV7-2,TRBJ1-5,ASSPPGNQPQH
TRBV5-1,TRBJ2-5,ASSLNSLTTGGYETQY
TRBV6-5,TRBJ1-2,ASSPPPGGQGYT
TRBV27,TRBJ2-3,ASSSSPTSDTDTQY
TRBV30,TRBJ2-2,AWSVPGRETGELF